A single sample is the source of the 7 T cell receptor beta chains below, sequenced in a study of blood T cell repertoires in COVID-19. Method: immunoSEQ multiplex PCR; TCRdb's copy keeps in-frame clones and lacks some. This table has 200,000 to 250,000 clones, approximately 84% appearing once. Sequenced: peripheral blood. All receptors come from a woman between 50 and 59 years old with active or convalescent COVID-19.

The rearrangement links TRBV30 to TRBJ2-6, with D maybe TRBD1 (5 bases). CDR1 is GTSNPN and CDR2 is SVGIG in the germline V gene (reference sequence). The V end lost 2 bases, the J end lost 2 bases, and 10 bases lay between the germline ends. The CDR3 covers 15 residues. This CDR3 is CAWSKQAAGANVLTF. CDR3 in DNA: TGTGCCTGGAGTAAACAGGCGGCTGGGGCCAACGTCCTGACTTTC.

This clone was counted a single time. The rearrangement uses TRBV10-1 and TRBJ1-6; 7 bases line up with TRBD1. CDR1 and CDR2 (germline): WNHNN, SYGVQD (reference sequence). CDR3 length: 14 amino acids. V was clipped by 5 bases and J by 6 bases; unmatched bases: 4. Here the CDR3 reads CASSLQGVNSPLHF. The CDR3 nucleotides are TGCGCCAGCAGTCTCCAGGGGGTTAATTCACCCCTCCACTTT.

V gene TRBV7-9 combines with J gene TRBJ2-7, with 9 bases lining up with TRBD1. V dropped 5 bases and J dropped 2; count of bases not matched to a gene: 7. Germline V lookup: CDR1 SEHNR, CDR2 FQNEAQ (reference sequence). The CDR3 runs to 15 residues. CDR3 region: CASSLGQGRTYEQYF. CDR3 bases: TGTGCCAGCAGCCTAGGACAGGGGCGGACCTACGAGCAGTACTTC.

The chain recombines TRBV7-3 with TRBJ1-6, with D maybe TRBD1 (6 bases). The V and J ends lost 5 bases and 8 bases respectively, with 13 bases between them. The CDR3 length is 14 residues. Germline assignment: CDR1 SGHTA and CDR2 FQGTGA. This CDR3 is CASSRQARDSPLHF. CDR3 nucleotide sequence: TGTGCCAGCAGCAGACAGGCGAGGGATTCACCCCTCCACTTT.

This chain uses TRBV3-1 (or the pseudogene TRBV3-2) with TRBJ1-3; TRBD1 agrees at 7 bases. From germline, CDR1 is LGHDT and CDR2 YNNKEL (reference sequence). This CDR3 is built from 16 residues. J lost 4 bases, V lost 1 base, and 7 bases had no gene match. CDR3 nucleotide sequence: TGTGCCAGCAGCCAAGGCCAGACAGGGTCAGGAAACACCATATATTTT. It is translated as CASSQGQTGSGNTIYF.

V is TRBV10-3 and J is TRBJ1-5, with D perhaps TRBD1 (6 bases). The CDR3 is 13 residues long. In germline, CDR1 is ENHRY, CDR2 SYGVKD. V was pared by 9 bases and J by 2 bases, with 11 bases between. CDR3 coding DNA: TGTGCCATAGGGGACAATCGCAATCAGCCCCAGCATTTT. Protein sequence: CAIGDNRNQPQHF.

This chain links TRBV6-5 with TRBJ2-5; a weak D match, TRBD2 (7 bases). This CDR3 contains 14 residues. Germline CDR1 is MNHEY and CDR2 is SVGAGI. Trimming left V 6 bases short and J 4 bases short, with 15 bases between. The CDR3 coding sequence is TGTGCCAGCAGCTCTGGGGGGGCAGGAGAGACCCAGTACTTC. Protein: CASSSGGAGETQYF.